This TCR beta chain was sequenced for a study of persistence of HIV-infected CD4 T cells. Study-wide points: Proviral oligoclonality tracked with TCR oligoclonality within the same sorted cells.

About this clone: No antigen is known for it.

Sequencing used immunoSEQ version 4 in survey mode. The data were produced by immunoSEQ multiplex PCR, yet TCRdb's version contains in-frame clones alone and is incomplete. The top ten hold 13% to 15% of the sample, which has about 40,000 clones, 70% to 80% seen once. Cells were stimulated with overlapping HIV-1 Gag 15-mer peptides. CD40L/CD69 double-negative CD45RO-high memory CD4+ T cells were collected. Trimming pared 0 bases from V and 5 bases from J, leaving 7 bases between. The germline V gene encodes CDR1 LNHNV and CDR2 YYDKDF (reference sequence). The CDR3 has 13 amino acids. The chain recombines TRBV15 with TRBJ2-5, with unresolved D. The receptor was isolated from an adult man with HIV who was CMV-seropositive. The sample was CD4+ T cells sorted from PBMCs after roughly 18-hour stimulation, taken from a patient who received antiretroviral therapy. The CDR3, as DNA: TGTGCCACCAGCAGAGATTTCGCGGAGACCCAGTACTTC. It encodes CATSRDFAETQYF.